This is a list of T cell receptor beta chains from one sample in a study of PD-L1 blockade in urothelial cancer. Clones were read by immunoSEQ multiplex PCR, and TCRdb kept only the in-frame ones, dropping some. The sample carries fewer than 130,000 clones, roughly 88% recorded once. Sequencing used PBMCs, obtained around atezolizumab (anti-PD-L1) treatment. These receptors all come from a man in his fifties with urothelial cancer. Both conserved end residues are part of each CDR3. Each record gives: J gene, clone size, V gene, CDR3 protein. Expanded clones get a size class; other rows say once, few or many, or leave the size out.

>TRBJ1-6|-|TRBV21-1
CASTQPTVTIYNSPLHF
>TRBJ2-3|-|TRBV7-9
CASSSQAGGGTDTQYF
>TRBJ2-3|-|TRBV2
CASKLGTGGFDTQYF
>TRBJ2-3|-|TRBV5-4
CASSKSGTSGTSDTQYF
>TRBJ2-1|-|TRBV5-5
CASSSGTGSMDEQFF
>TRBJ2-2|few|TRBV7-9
CASSSARLTGELFF
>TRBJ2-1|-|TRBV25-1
CASSELGAPYNEQFF
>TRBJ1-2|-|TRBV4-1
CASSQASGQGGLDGYTF
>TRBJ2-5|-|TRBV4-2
CASSQNGGRSQETQYF
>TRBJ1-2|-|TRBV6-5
CASRGTGADGYTF
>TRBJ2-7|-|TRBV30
CAWRRQGAYEQYF
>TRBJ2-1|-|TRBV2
CASSEAHRGRDNEQFF
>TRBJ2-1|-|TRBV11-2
CASSSTGLAGFGEQFF
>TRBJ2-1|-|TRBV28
CASSPPGLLEQFF
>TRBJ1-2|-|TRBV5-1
CASSLGGGKEGYTF
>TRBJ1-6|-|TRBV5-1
CASSSTGKNSPLHF
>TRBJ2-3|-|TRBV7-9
CASSWAGAADTQYF
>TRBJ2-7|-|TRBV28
CASRTPTSGSLYEQYF
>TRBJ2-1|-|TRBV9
CASSVATEASGTHNEQFF
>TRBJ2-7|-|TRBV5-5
CASTHEWAGEQYF
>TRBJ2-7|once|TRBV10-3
CAISETAYEQYF
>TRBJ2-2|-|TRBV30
CAWSVTENTGELFF
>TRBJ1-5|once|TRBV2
CASSEDRISNQPQHF
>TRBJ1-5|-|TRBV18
CASSPTPVNSNQPQHF
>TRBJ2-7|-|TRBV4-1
CASSQTELAGSYEQYF
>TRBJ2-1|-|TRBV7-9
CASSPTSFSYNEQFF